One and the same sample provided the 4 T cell receptor beta chains below, sequenced in a study of cytomegalovirus exposure and HLA in healthy donors. The PCR made use of 60 Vbeta and 13 Jbeta primers. Profiled with immunoSEQ multiplex PCR; TCRdb holds only in-frame clones, not every one. The table records about 110,000 clones, around three quarters of them present only once. The specimen was PBMCs. The source of these receptors is a man between 50 and 59 years old in good health and CMV-seropositive.

The chain joins TRBV5-5 to TRBJ1-1; no reliable D call. Deletions cut 1 base from V and 6 bases from J, with 10 bases between. This CDR3 is 13 amino acids long. Germline V gene data show CDR1 as SGHKS and CDR2 as YYEKEE (reference sequence). The CDR3 here is CASSLTTLSEAFF. For the CDR3, the DNA is TGTGCCAGCAGCTTGACGACTCTGTCTGAAGCTTTCTTT.

This chain connects TRBV18 to TRBJ1-4; D is unresolved. There are 14 residues in the CDR3. Germline V CDR1 and CDR2: KGHSH, LQKENI. V dropped 3 bases and J dropped 3 bases, with 8 bases sitting between them. The CDR3 region is CASSPGRANEKLFF. DNA of the CDR3: TGTGCCAGCTCACCGGGGAGGGCTAATGAAAAACTGTTTTTT.

The chain employs TRBV27 and TRBJ1-1, with D hard to call. In germline, CDR1 is MNHEY, CDR2 SMNVEV (reference sequence). The germline V and J ends were trimmed by 5 bases and 2 bases, with 18 bases remaining between them. The length of the CDR3 is 16 residues. In DNA, the CDR3 is TGTGCCAGCAGTCTCTCTTTTTCAACTTACAACACTGAAGCTTTCTTT. It translates to CASSLSFSTYNTEAFF.

This clone has only a few counts. V gene TRBV2 combines with J gene TRBJ2-3; 11 bases align to TRBD2. V lost 1 base to trimming and J lost 4 bases; unmatched junction nucleotides: 1. This CDR3 is built from 15 residues. CDR1 SNHLY and CDR2 FYNNEI come from the germline V gene. The CDR3 sequence is CASSEVAGGSDTQYF. DNA of the CDR3: TGTGCCAGCAGTGAAGTAGCGGGGGGGTCAGATACGCAGTATTTT.